The clone carrying this T cell receptor beta chain was counted only a few times. TCRdb reprocessed the RACE reads via MiXCR and lists one record per CDR3 protein. The sample holds around 80,000 distinct CDR3 sequences, 6.6% seen once. The data are from a study of human T cells and chemical hapten exposure. Time point in this sample: patch test 2, 6 weeks after DPC sensitization. Treatment denoted: therapeutic diphenylcyclopropenone sensitization with weekly scalp DPC. CDR1 is MNHEY, CDR2 SMNVEV, per germline (reference sequence). The length of the CDR3 is 24 residues. The V gene end was trimmed by 1 base and the J gene end by 0 bases; junction bases not matched to a gene: 26.

V is TRBV27 and J is TRBJ1-4, with 7 bases identical to TRBD1. The material sequenced was whole blood, taken in connection with sensitization to the hapten diphenylcyclopropenone (DPC). The clonotype originates from a woman aged 25 to 45 with alopecia areata. Some clones in this sample may be carry-over from other donors' samples. DNA of the CDR3: TGTGCCAGCAGTTTATACGGCAGGACCAGCAACAGGGGAGGAAGGGCTGCAACTAATGAAAAACTGTTTTTT. This codes for CASSLYGRTSNRGGRAATNEKLFF.